The 18 T cell receptor beta chains below all came from one sample that was sequenced in a study of blood T cells in healthy people across ages. The use of a sample-barcoded 5' primer and a J-beta primer mix characterized a second PCR of about 7 to 12 cycles. TCRdb ran MiXCR on the 5' RACE reads and lists one entry per CDR3 protein. In the table there are around 1,000,000 distinct CDR3 sequences, almost 25% of which are singletons. These data also formed part of another study, on T cells of mothers and their children.

Source material: blood. These receptors all come from a girl aged 2-15 years in good health.

This clonotype was seen more than once but under ten times. The chain links TRBV4-1 to TRBJ1-3; D is unresolved. The V gene's germline CDR1 is MGHRA and CDR2 YSYEKL. The CDR3 is 15 residues long. V lost 4 bases and J lost 0, with 10 bases in between. As DNA, the CDR3 is TGCGCCAGCAGCCCCGTCCCTCGCTCTGGAAACACCATATATTTT. This translates into CASSPVPRSGNTIYF.

This clonotype was detected ten times or more. The gene calls are TRBV6-2 or TRBV6-3 and TRBJ2-7; tentative D call: TRBD1 (6 bases). Germline CDR1 and CDR2: MNHEY and SVGEGT. This CDR3 is 13 amino acids long. Trimming removed 2 bases at V and 5 bases at J, with 10 bases between. CDR3 nucleotides: TGTGCCAGCAGTTACCTGGGGGCAGACGAGCAGTACTTC. Amino acids: CASSYLGADEQYF.

This clonotype was observed a few times. This chain connects TRBV12-3 or TRBV12-4 to TRBJ2-7, with no clear D. V lost 4 bases and J 5 bases, leaving 9 bases between the germline ends. The CDR3 is 12 amino acids. CDR3: CASSYYFDEQYF. In DNA form, the CDR3 reads TGTGCCAGCAGTTACTACTTTGACGAGCAGTACTTC.

This clonotype was seen only a few times. In DNA form, the CDR3 reads TGTGCCAGCAGCCCCACCGTAGGGATTAACTATGGCTACACCTTC. Protein sequence: CASSPTVGINYGYTF. The gene calls are TRBV3-1 and TRBJ1-2; D gene unclear. Germline V lookup: CDR1 LGHDT, CDR2 YNNKEL (reference sequence). The CDR3 spans 15 residues. The V end was cut by 4 bases, the J end by 1 base, with 13 bases between. The whole variable domain, remainder taken from reference TRBV3-1 and TRBJ1-2, is DTAVSQTPKYLVTQMGNDKSIKCEQNLGHDTMYWYKQDSKKFLKIMFSYNNKELIINETVPNRFSPKSPDKAHLNLHINSLELGDSAVYFCASSPTVGINYGYTFGSGTRLTVV.

The rearrangement joins TRBV4-1 to TRBJ2-3; 9 nucleotides align to TRBD2. The V and J ends lost 6 bases and 4 bases, in that order; junction bases with no gene match: 14. Germline loops: CDR1 MGHRA, CDR2 YSYEKL. The CDR3 contains 17 residues. DNA for the CDR3: TGCGCCAGCAGTAGTGGACGGGATTTAGCGGGAGCAGATACGCAGTATTTT. As protein: CASSSGRDLAGADTQYF.

This clonotype was observed a few times. This chain uses TRBV27 with TRBJ2-5; tentative D call: TRBD2 (6 bases). The J call is doubtful: the DNA matches TRBJ2-7 better. Germline CDR1 MNHEY, CDR2 SMNVEV (reference sequence). The CDR3 contains 14 residues. In DNA, the CDR3 is TGTGCCAGCAGTGTACCGGGACTGCTCTACGAGCAGTACTTC. This gives the protein CASSVPGLLYEQYF.

The chain couples TRBV20-1 to TRBJ1-4; D is perhaps TRBD1 (6 bases). The V gene's germline CDR1 is DFQATT and CDR2 SNEGSKA (reference sequence). The CDR3 length is 13 residues. Trimming pared 4 bases from V and 3 bases from J, leaving 9 bases between. The CDR3 region has the DNA TGCAGTGCTATCAGGACAGCTAATGAAAAACTGTTTTTT. Translated: CSAIRTANEKLFF.

This clonotype was counted a few times. The V call is TRBV6-2 or TRBV6-3, the J call TRBJ1-2; maybe TRBD1 (5 bases). The germline V gene has CDR1 MNHEY and CDR2 SVGEGT. Trimming left V 7 bases short and J 0 bases short, with 12 bases between. The length of the CDR3 is 14 residues. DNA of the CDR3: TGTGCCAGCACCCAGGACATAACTAACTATGGCTACACCTTC. It translates to CASTQDITNYGYTF.

The chain combines TRBV12-5 with TRBJ1-1, with no clear D. The CDR3 extends over 14 amino acids. From germline, CDR1 is LGHNT and CDR2 FRNRAP. V shed 3 bases and J shed 1 base, with 9 bases lying between them. CDR3 DNA: TGTGCTAGTGGTTTTGTTATAGGGAACACTGAAGCTTTCTTT. Translated, it gives CASGFVIGNTEAFF. Variable domain in full (rest from reference TRBV12-5 and TRBJ1-1): DARVTQTPRHKVTEMGQEVTMRCQPILGHNTVFWYRQTMMQGLELLAYFRNRAPLDDSGMPKDRFSAEMPDATLATLKIQPSEPRDSAVYFCASGFVIGNTEAFFGQGTRLTVV.

This clonotype was seen more than once but under ten times. The CDR3 nucleotides read TGTGCCAGCAGCTTAATAGGCCAAGTGGGAGCTTTGAACACTGAAGCTTTCTTT. Translating gives CASSLIGQVGALNTEAFF. V gene TRBV7-2 combines with J gene TRBJ1-1; D remains unclear. In germline, CDR1 is SGHTA, CDR2 FQGNSA. The length of the CDR3 is 18 residues. Trimming took 2 bases from V and 0 from J, leaving 19 bases between them.

This clonotype has a single count. The chain joins TRBV15 to TRBJ2-3; D might be TRBD1 or TRBD2, each matching 6 bases. Germline-derived CDR1 and CDR2 are LNHNV and YYDKDF (reference sequence). Trimming shortened V by 1 base and J by 3 bases, and 17 bases separated the two germline ends. The CDR3 runs to 17 residues. The DNA for the CDR3 is TGTGCCACCAGCAGAGGTTTATACAGGGAGGAGACAGATACGCAGTATTTT. Amino acid sequence: CATSRGLYREETDTQYF.

This clonotype has just one count. The chain joins TRBV4-3 to TRBJ1-5, with D perhaps TRBD1 (6 bases). Germline-derived CDR1 and CDR2 are LGHNA and YSLEER. The germline V and J ends were trimmed by 4 bases and 0 bases, with 10 bases remaining between them. CDR3 length: 15 residues. CDR3 in amino acids: CASSLGHLSNQPQHF. CDR3 nucleotide sequence: TGCGCCAGCAGCCTGGGACATCTTAGCAATCAGCCCCAGCATTTT.

This clonotype was seen a handful of times. The V and J genes are TRBV4-1 and TRBJ2-3, with 10 nucleotides matching TRBD2. The ends lost 0 bases at V and 1 base at J; junction bases unmatched: 7. The V gene's germline CDR1 is MGHRA and CDR2 YSYEKL. The CDR3 runs 18 residues. DNA of the CDR3: TGCGCCAGCAGCCAAGAGGAAGCGGGAGGGCCGGGCACAGATACGCAGTATTTT. Translated, it gives CASSQEEAGGPGTDTQYF.

V and J are TRBV12-3 or TRBV12-4 and TRBJ1-1, with D possibly being TRBD1 (6 bases). V lost 4 bases to trimming and J lost 3 bases, with 12 bases between them. This CDR3 spans 14 amino acids. In DNA, the CDR3 is TGTGCCAGCAGTTCAAGGACAGACTACACTGAAGCTTTCTTT. It translates to CASSSRTDYTEAFF.

This clonotype has just a few counts. The rearrangement uses TRBV7-2 and TRBJ2-1; D remains unclear. The CDR3 is 11 residues long. Germline-derived CDR1 and CDR2 are SGHTA and FQGNSA. Trimming shortened V by 2 bases and J by 13 bases, and 9 bases separated the two germline ends. The CDR3 region has the DNA TGTGCCAGCAGCTTACGAACCTTACAGTTCTTC. Translating gives CASSLRTLQFF.

V usage is TRBV4-3 and J usage is TRBJ2-7; D gene unclear. Trimming stripped 1 base from V and 0 bases from J, with 13 bases between. Germline V gene data show CDR1 as LGHNA and CDR2 as YSLEER. The CDR3 consists of 16 residues. The CDR3 DNA reads TGCGCCAGCAGCCAAGGATTGACGGAGTCCTCCTACGAGCAGTACTTC. This gives the protein CASSQGLTESSYEQYF.

This CDR3 is CSAPEQGYVGEKLFF. The CDR3 DNA is TGCAGTGCTCCCGAACAGGGATATGTGGGTGAAAAACTGTTTTTT. This sequence joins TRBV20-1 and TRBJ1-4, with a tentative D call TRBD1 (6 bases). This CDR3 spans 15 amino acids. Germline CDR1 DFQATT, CDR2 SNEGSKA (reference sequence). Trimming removed 5 bases from V and 7 bases from J, with 20 bases in between.

There are many counts of this clonotype. The chain carries TRBV3-1 and TRBJ2-6; D is ambiguous. Trimming stripped 1 base from V and 4 bases from J, with 2 bases between. Germline-derived CDR1 and CDR2 are LGHDT and YNNKEL (reference sequence). This CDR3 is built from 13 residues. The CDR3 region is CASSQGGANVLTF. In nucleotides, the CDR3 is TGTGCCAGCAGCCAAGGCGGGGCCAACGTCCTGACTTTC.